These 3 T cell receptor beta chains were sequenced from one sample in a study of the immune and genomic landscape of osteosarcoma. Here immunoSEQ multiplex PCR was the method, and the copy in TCRdb shows in-frame clones only, minus some. The table includes fewer than 6,500 clones, 65% to 70% detected once. Primary, local recurrence and metastasis osteosarcoma tumors were taken after treatment from poor-prognosis patients. The sequencing sample was made of osteosarcoma tumor tissue from the lung. Every receptor here comes from a human donor with osteosarcoma.

CDR3 region: CASGPGQRNSPLHF. The CDR3 bases are TGTGCCAGCGGACCGGGACAGAGGAATTCACCCCTCCACTTT. The rearrangement uses TRBV9 and TRBJ1-6, with 7 nucleotides matching TRBD1. Looked up from germline, CDR1 is SGDLS and CDR2 is YYNGEE. Trimming removed 7 bases from V and 7 bases from J; junction bases left unmatched: 8. The CDR3 runs 14 residues.

V is TRBV18 and J is TRBJ1-3; no clear D. The V end lost 1 base, the J end lost 2 bases, and 12 bases lay between the germline ends. Germline loops: CDR1 KGHSH, CDR2 LQKENI. CDR3 length: 16 residues. The CDR3 loop reads CASSPLGRTPGNTIYF. DNA for the CDR3: TGTGCCAGCTCACCACTGGGCAGAACTCCTGGAAACACCATATATTTT.

The chain combines TRBV5-5 with TRBJ1-5; TRBD1 is a possible D gene (5 bases). The V gene lost 1 base and the J gene lost 4 bases, with 15 bases spanning the gap. CDR3 length: 16 residues. Germline CDR1 reads SGHKS; CDR2 reads YYEKEE (reference sequence). CDR3 residues: CASSLRSGRGNQPQHF. In DNA, the CDR3 is TGTGCCAGCAGCTTGCGTTCAGGAAGGGGTAATCAGCCCCAGCATTTT.